This T cell receptor (beta chain) stems from a study of blood T cell repertoires in COVID-19. Whole-study context: The study drew acute and convalescent COVID-19 samples from the United States, Italy and Spain.

Germline CDR1 is LNHDA and CDR2 is SQIVND (reference sequence). V lost 2 bases and J lost 5; bases outside the gene matches: 5. The CDR3 has 14 amino acids. This clone was observed once. Enrollment of patients from Seattle took place during active infection, with longitudinal follow-up. Original processing methods: Reference gene primer amplification yielded estimated nucleated cell counts. Repertoires were generated with immunoSEQ multiplex PCR, while TCRdb's copy carries only in-frame clones and drops some. The D gene and trimming were derived from the DNA, and the V and J assignments and clone size from that table. The sample holds 500,000 to 600,000 clones, 85% to 90% seen once.

The TCR comes from a woman aged 45 to 65 with COVID-19, enrolled during active disease. The gene calls are TRBV19 and TRBJ1-1, with TRBD1 matching over 7 bases. Sequencing input: peripheral blood. This CDR3 is CASSILGGRTEAFF. In DNA form, the CDR3 reads TGTGCCAGTAGTATATTAGGGGGCCGGACTGAAGCTTTCTTT.